The source of this T cell receptor (beta chain) is a study of cytomegalovirus exposure and HLA in healthy donors. Study-level results: For cytomegalovirus status, the classifier reportedly gave diagnoses with high specificity and sensitivity. Follow-up analysis found HLA locus-dependent TCR association rates, highest for DRB1 and lowest for HLA-C. The study flagged some 170 TCR beta chains as cytomegalovirus-associated.

Primers for the PCR totalled 60 Vbeta and 13 Jbeta. Produced via immunoSEQ multiplex PCR; TCRdb's table is partial and in-frame only. This listing includes 100,000 or so clones. This CDR3 is 14 amino acids long. J was trimmed by 12 bases and V by 3 bases; bases with no gene match: 16. CDR1 is GTSNPN and CDR2 is SVGIG in the germline V gene (reference sequence). In regard to this clone: Its antigen remains unknown.

The receptor's source is a man aged 50-60 years in good health and CMV-seronegative. The specimen sequenced was PBMCs. This rearrangement joins TRBV30 to TRBJ1-2; 7 bases line up with TRBD1. The DNA for the CDR3 is TGTGCCTGGAGACGGGACAGTGTATCTATGGCTAACACCTTC. As protein: CAWRRDSVSMANTF.